The rows below give T cell receptor beta chains drawn from one sample of a study of T cells in Graves' hyperthyroidism and ophthalmopathy. From the multiplex PCR reads, TCRdb called clonotypes with MiXCR, one entry per CDR3 protein. The sample lists approximately 600,000 distinct CDR3 sequences, approximately 15% seen once, with more than 4.5% in the top ten. Specimen: blood. All receptors come from a woman in her 30s with Graves' hyperthyroidism that later progressed to Graves' ophthalmopathy. Both conserved end residues are part of each CDR3. D genes are given only for firm matches. The size field is filled for only some rows; it gives once, few, many or a size class.

J,V,size,D,CDR3,DNA
TRBJ1-6,TRBV7-6,many,NA,CASSLKTDNSPLHF,TGTGCCAGCAGCTTAAAGACAGACAATTCACCCCTCCACTTT
TRBJ1-3,TRBV10-3,many,NA,CAIQAASGNTIYF,TGTGCCATTCAGGCGGCCTCTGGAAACACCATATATTTT
TRBJ2-7,TRBV12-3/TRBV12-4,many,NA,CASSRTGSYEQYF,TGTGCCAGCAGTAGAACGGGCTCCTACGAGCAGTACTTC
TRBJ1-2,TRBV4-3,NA,TRBD1,CASSQEISHRGNFGYTF,TGCGCCAGCAGCCAAGAGATTTCCCACAGGGGGAATTTTGGCTACACCTTC
TRBJ2-1,TRBV24-1,NA,NA,CATSDRSSSYNEQFF,TGTGCCACCAGCGACAGGTCCAGCTCCTACAATGAGCAGTTCTTC
TRBJ2-3,TRBV20-1,many,TRBD2,CSAFGASGGGLTDTQYF,TGCAGTGCCTTTGGGGCTAGCGGTGGAGGCCTCACAGATACGCAGTATTTT
TRBJ2-5,TRBV6-1,NA,NA,CASNGAEGAIGETQYF,TGTGCCAGCAATGGAGCGGAGGGGGCAATCGGAGAGACCCAGTACTTC
TRBJ2-1,TRBV4-3,few,TRBD2,CASSQDLPGTSSNEQFF,TGCGCCAGCAGCCAAGATCTTCCCGGGACTAGCTCCAATGAGCAGTTCTTC
TRBJ1-1,TRBV30,many,NA,CAGSWAEAFF,TGTGCCGGATCCTGGGCTGAAGCTTTCTTT
TRBJ1-1,TRBV20-1,few,TRBD1,CSAFEGQRVGEAFF,TGCAGTGCTTTTGAGGGACAGCGAGTGGGAGAAGCTTTCTTT
TRBJ1-3,TRBV15,few,NA,CATSRDYSGNTIYF,TGTGCCACCAGCAGAGATTACTCTGGAAACACCATATATTTT
TRBJ2-5,TRBV12-3/TRBV12-4,many,NA,CASSLGAGQRTETQYF,TGTGCCAGCAGTTTAGGAGCGGGACAGCGAACAGAGACCCAGTACTTC
TRBJ1-2,TRBV19,many,NA,CASRFRGSDGYTF,TGTGCCAGTAGGTTCAGGGGCAGCGATGGCTACACCTTC
TRBJ2-1,TRBV12-5,few,TRBD1,CASGYRGLREPNEQFF,TGTGCTAGTGGTTACAGGGGGCTGCGGGAGCCGAATGAGCAGTTCTTC
TRBJ1-6,TRBV28,many,NA,CASRGVVQSPLHF,TGTGCCAGCAGGGGAGTTGTTCAATCACCCCTCCACTTT
TRBJ1-5,TRBV28,NA,NA,CASGLRTSGQPQHF,TGTGCCAGCGGTTTGAGGACATCGGGTCAGCCCCAGCATTTT
TRBJ1-2,TRBV13,NA,TRBD1,CASSFFYMGQGYGYTF,TGTGCCAGCAGCTTCTTTTATATGGGACAGGGCTATGGCTACACCTTC
TRBJ1-2,TRBV25-1,NA,NA,CASSGWDGTNYGYTF,TGTGCCAGCAGTGGTTGGGACGGAACTAACTATGGCTACACCTTC
TRBJ1-5,TRBV24-1,many,NA,CATSEDGGEPQHF,TGTGCCACCAGTGAAGACGGGGGTGAGCCCCAGCATTTT
TRBJ2-7,TRBV20-1,few,NA,CSAIGVGQLSYEQYF,TGCAGTGCTATAGGGGTCGGACAGCTCTCCTACGAGCAGTACTTC
TRBJ2-7,TRBV30,few,NA,CAWAGTARRVEQYF,TGTGCCTGGGCCGGGACCGCGAGAAGGGTCGAGCAGTACTTC
TRBJ2-5,TRBV7-8,many,NA,CASSRRGLRETQYF,TGTGCCAGCAGCCGCCGGGGCTTAAGGGAGACCCAGTACTTC
TRBJ1-2,TRBV2,few,TRBD1,CAATGVYGYTF,TGTGCCGCGACAGGGGTCTATGGCTACACCTTC
TRBJ2-7,TRBV20-1,many,TRBD2,CSARHSLAGGDEQYF,TGCAGTGCTAGACATTCACTAGCGGGAGGGGATGAGCAGTACTTC
TRBJ2-7,TRBV12-5,many,NA,CASGRDRDSSSYEQYF,TGTGCTAGTGGTCGCGACCGGGACTCCTCTTCCTACGAGCAGTACTTC
TRBJ1-4,TRBV7-2,many,NA,CASSTQGANEKLFF,TGTGCCAGCAGCACGCAGGGCGCTAATGAAAAACTGTTTTTT
TRBJ1-2,TRBV28,NA,TRBD1,CASSLGRPGQSYGYTF,TGTGCCAGCAGTTTGGGAAGGCCGGGACAGTCCTATGGCTACACCTTC
TRBJ1-4,TRBV7-6,NA,NA,CASSPGAGDNEKLFF,TGTGCCAGCAGCCCCGGGGCAGGGGATAATGAAAAACTGTTTTTT
TRBJ1-4,TRBV19,NA,NA,CASSKAWSQNEKLFF,TGTGCCAGTAGTAAGGCATGGAGCCAGAATGAAAAACTGTTTTTT
TRBJ1-5,TRBV11-2,many,TRBD1,CASSSAGTVVGPQHF,TGTGCCAGCAGCTCGGCGGGGACAGTCGTTGGGCCCCAGCATTTT
TRBJ2-3,TRBV7-2,many,NA,CASSSRLNTDTQYF,TGTGCCAGCAGCTCCAGACTCAACACAGATACGCAGTATTTT
TRBJ1-2,TRBV28,NA,NA,CASRRPGRVNYGYTF,TGTGCCAGCAGGAGACCTGGCAGGGTAAACTATGGCTACACCTTC
TRBJ2-7,TRBV11-3,NA,NA,CASSGRGSPYEQYF,TGTGCCAGCAGCGGAAGGGGGTCGCCCTACGAGCAGTACTTC
TRBJ1-2,TRBV28,NA,TRBD1,CASSPGDRDYGYTF,TGTGCCAGCAGCCCTGGGGACAGAGACTATGGCTACACCTTC
TRBJ2-5,TRBV11-2,many,NA,CASSLAAQGGETQYF,TGTGCCAGCAGCTTAGCGGCGCAGGGTGGGGAGACCCAGTACTTC
TRBJ2-7,TRBV6-1,many,NA,CASSGLRDEQYF,TGTGCCAGCAGCGGCCTTAGGGACGAGCAGTACTTC
TRBJ2-7,TRBV30,few,NA,CAWSPWEAYEQYF,TGTGCCTGGAGTCCGTGGGAGGCCTACGAGCAGTACTTC
TRBJ2-1,TRBV28,many,NA,CASSPGIRSYNEQFF,TGTGCCAGCAGTCCGGGGATCCGCTCCTACAATGAGCAGTTCTTC
TRBJ2-5,TRBV11-3,few,TRBD1,CASTPRTGEVIETQYF,TGTGCCAGCACCCCCCGGACAGGGGAGGTGATCGAGACCCAGTACTTC
TRBJ1-1,TRBV6-1,NA,TRBD1,CVSSEGARGAFF,TGTGTCAGCAGTGAGGGGGCGAGGGGAGCTTTCTTT
TRBJ1-4,TRBV11-3,many,NA,CTSTTGRTEKLFF,TGTACCAGCACCACCGGGAGAACGGAAAAACTGTTTTTT
TRBJ1-5,TRBV12-5,many,NA,CASGLYSGGNQPQHF,TGTGCTAGTGGTTTGTACTCAGGGGGCAATCAGCCCCAGCATTTT
TRBJ1-1,TRBV30,many,NA,CAWWKVTEAFF,TGTGCCTGGTGGAAGGTCACTGAAGCTTTCTTT
TRBJ2-7,TRBV6-1,many,NA,CASSYGGGNHEQYF,TGTGCCAGCAGTTACGGAGGGGGGAATCACGAGCAGTACTTC
TRBJ1-2,TRBV19,many,NA,CASSDGEGRVSNYGYTF,TGTGCCAGTAGCGACGGGGAGGGGAGGGTTTCCAACTATGGCTACACCTTC
TRBJ1-3,TRBV7-9,NA,TRBD1,CASSLGGTGVGNTIYF,TGTGCCAGCAGCTTAGGAGGGACAGGGGTTGGAAACACCATATATTTT
TRBJ1-1,TRBV18,many,NA,CASSPVGGWNTEAFF,TGTGCCAGCTCACCAGTGGGGGGATGGAACACTGAAGCTTTCTTT
TRBJ2-7,TRBV6-1,few,NA,CATSSGTGARRQYF,TGTGCCACAAGTTCGGGTACAGGCGCCCGCAGGCAGTACTTC
TRBJ1-2,TRBV11-3,many,NA,CASSLKAGFNYGYTF,TGTGCCAGCAGCTTAAAGGCGGGATTTAACTATGGCTACACCTTC
TRBJ1-5,TRBV4-1,many,TRBD1,CASSQGDRDQPQHF,TGCGCCAGCAGCCAAGGGGACAGGGATCAGCCCCAGCATTTT
TRBJ1-3,TRBV7-2,many,NA,CASSLDGHAGTGNTIYF,TGTGCCAGCAGCTTAGATGGTCACGCCGGCACTGGAAACACCATATATTTT
TRBJ1-2,TRBV7-2,many,TRBD1,CASSSMGQGAGGYTF,TGTGCCAGCAGCTCGATGGGACAGGGGGCGGGAGGCTACACCTTC
TRBJ2-7,TRBV3-1,NA,NA,CASSQRGAGGLYEQYF,TGTGCCAGCAGCCAGCGGGGCGCCGGAGGATTATACGAGCAGTACTTC
TRBJ1-2,TRBV19,NA,NA,CASRDSDLSTF,TGTGCCAGCCGGGACTCCGATTTATCCACCTTC
TRBJ2-3,TRBV20-1,many,TRBD2,CSARRDSIAGGGTDTQYF,TGCAGTGCTAGGCGGGACTCAATAGCGGGAGGGGGCACAGATACGCAGTATTTT
TRBJ2-3,TRBV12-3/TRBV12-4,many,NA,CASKASATWTDTQYF,TGTGCCAGCAAGGCTAGCGCGACCTGGACAGATACGCAGTATTTT
TRBJ1-1,TRBV28,many,NA,CGTRGGRGNTEAFF,TGTGGCACGAGGGGGGGCAGGGGGAACACTGAAGCTTTCTTT